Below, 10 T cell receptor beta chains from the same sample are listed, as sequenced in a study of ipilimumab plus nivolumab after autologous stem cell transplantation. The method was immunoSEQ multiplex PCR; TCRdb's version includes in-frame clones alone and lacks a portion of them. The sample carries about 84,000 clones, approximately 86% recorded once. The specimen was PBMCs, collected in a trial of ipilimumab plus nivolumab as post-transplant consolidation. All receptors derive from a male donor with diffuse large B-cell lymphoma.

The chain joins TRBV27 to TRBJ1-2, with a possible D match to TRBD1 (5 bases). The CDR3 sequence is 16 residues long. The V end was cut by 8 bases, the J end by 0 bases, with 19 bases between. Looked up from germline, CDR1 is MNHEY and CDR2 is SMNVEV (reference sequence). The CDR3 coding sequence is TGTGCCAGCGGGAATAGAAGGGACGAATCTAACTATGGCTACACCTTC. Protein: CASGNRRDESNYGYTF.

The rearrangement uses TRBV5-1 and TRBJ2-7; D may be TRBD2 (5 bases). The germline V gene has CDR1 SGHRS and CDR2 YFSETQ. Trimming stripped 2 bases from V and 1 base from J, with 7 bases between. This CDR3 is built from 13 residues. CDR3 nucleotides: TGCGCCAGCAGCTTCCGGGAATCCTACGAGCAGTACTTC. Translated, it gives CASSFRESYEQYF.

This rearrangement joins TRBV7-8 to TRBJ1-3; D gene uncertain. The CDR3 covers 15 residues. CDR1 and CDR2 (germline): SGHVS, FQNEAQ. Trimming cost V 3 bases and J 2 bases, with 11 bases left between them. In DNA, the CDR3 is TGTGCCAGCAGCTTGGCTACTGGGGCTGGAAACACCATATATTTT. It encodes CASSLATGAGNTIYF. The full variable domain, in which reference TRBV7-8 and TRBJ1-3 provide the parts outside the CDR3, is GAGVSQSPRYKVAKRGQDVALRCDPISGHVSLFWYQQALGQGPEFLTYFQNEAQLDKSGLPSDRFFAERPEGSVSTLKIQRTQQEDSAVYLCASSLATGAGNTIYFGEGSWLTVV.

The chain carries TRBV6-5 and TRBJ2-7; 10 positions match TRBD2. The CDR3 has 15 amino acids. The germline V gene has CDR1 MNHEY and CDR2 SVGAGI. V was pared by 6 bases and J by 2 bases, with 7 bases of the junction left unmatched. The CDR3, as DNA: TGTGCCAGCAGCAGGACTAGCGGCTACACCTACGAGCAGTACTTC. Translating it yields CASSRTSGYTYEQYF.

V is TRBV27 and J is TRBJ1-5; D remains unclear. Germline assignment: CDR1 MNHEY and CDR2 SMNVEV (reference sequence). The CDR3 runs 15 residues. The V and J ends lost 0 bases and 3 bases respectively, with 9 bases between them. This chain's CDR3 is CASSLSTDHNQPQHF. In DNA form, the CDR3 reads TGTGCCAGCAGTTTATCAACCGACCACAATCAGCCCCAGCATTTT.

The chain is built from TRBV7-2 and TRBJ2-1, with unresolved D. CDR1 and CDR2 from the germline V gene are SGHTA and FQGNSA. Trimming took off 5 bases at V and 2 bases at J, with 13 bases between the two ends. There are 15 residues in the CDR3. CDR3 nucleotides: TGTGCCAGCAGCACCTCGGGTCTAGCCTACAATGAGCAGTTCTTC. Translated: CASSTSGLAYNEQFF.

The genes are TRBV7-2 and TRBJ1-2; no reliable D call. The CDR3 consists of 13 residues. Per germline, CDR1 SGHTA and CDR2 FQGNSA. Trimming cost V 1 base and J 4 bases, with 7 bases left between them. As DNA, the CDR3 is TGTGCCAGCAGCTTAGGAGGGATCTATGGCTACACCTTC. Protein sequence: CASSLGGIYGYTF.

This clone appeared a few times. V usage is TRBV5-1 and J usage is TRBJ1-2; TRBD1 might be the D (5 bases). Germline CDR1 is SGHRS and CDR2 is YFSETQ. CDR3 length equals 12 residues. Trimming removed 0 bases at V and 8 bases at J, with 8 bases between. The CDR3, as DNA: TGCGCCAGCAGCTTGGGGGGGAGAGGCTACACCTTC. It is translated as CASSLGGRGYTF.

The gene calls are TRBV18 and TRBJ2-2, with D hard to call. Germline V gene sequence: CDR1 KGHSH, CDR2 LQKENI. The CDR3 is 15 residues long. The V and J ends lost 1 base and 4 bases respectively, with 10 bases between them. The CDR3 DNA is TGTGCCAGCTCACCACGGTCGGTGCCCACCGGGGAGCTGTTTTTT. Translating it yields CASSPRSVPTGELFF.

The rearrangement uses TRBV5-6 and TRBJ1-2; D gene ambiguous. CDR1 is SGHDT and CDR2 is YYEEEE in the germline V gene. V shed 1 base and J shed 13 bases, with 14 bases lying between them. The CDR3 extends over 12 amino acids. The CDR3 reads CASSLLQIFPTF. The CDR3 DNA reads TGTGCCAGCAGCTTGTTACAGATCTTTCCCACCTTC.